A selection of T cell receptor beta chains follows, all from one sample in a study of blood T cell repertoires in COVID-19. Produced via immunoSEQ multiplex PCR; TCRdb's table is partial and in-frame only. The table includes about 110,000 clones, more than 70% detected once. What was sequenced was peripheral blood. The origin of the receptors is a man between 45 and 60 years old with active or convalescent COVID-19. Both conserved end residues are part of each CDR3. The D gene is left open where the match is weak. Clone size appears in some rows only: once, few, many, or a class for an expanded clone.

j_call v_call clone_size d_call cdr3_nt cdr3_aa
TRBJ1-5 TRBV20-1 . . TGCAGTGCTCGTGAACCCCCGCAGGGTGGACAGCCCCAGCATTTT CSAREPPQGGQPQHF
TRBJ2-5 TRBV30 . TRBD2 TGTGCCTGGGGGGGTACTAGCGGACTCCAAGAGACCCAGTACTTC CAWGGTSGLQETQYF
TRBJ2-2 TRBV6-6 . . TGTGCCAGCAGTTACGAGGGAAGTAACGCCGGGGAGCTGTTTTTT CASSYEGSNAGELFF
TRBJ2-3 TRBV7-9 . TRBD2 TGTGCCAGCAGCCCAGCCCCAGCGGGGGGGGCAGATACGCAGTATTTT CASSPAPAGGADTQYF
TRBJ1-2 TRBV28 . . TGTGCCAGCACCAACCCGGACAGACCAAACTATGGCTACACCTTC CASTNPDRPNYGYTF
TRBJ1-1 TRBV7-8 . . TGTGCCAGCAGCTTAGACGGGGACACTGAAGCTTTCTTT CASSLDGDTEAFF
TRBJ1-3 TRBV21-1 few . TGTGCCAGCAGCAAAGTCGCCCAGGCAGGCCCTGGAAACACCATATATTTT CASSKVAQAGPGNTIYF
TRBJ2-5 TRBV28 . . TGTGCCAGCAGTTTATCCGTCAGTTCCCAAGAGACCCAGTACTTC CASSLSVSSQETQYF
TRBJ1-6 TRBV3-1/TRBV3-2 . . TGTGCCAGCAGCCAAGGACGGAGAAATTCACCCCTCCACTTT CASSQGRRNSPLHF
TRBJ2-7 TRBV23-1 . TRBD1 TGCGCCAGCAGTCACGACAGGGGGGACTACGAGCAGTACTTC CASSHDRGDYEQYF
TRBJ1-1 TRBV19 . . TGTGCCAGTAGTAGCCCCAGGGGCCGCCTCGAAGCTTTCTTT CASSSPRGRLEAFF
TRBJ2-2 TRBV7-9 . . TGTGCCAGCAGCCCCTTGGGACTCGCGAACACCGGGGAGCTGTTTTTT CASSPLGLANTGELFF
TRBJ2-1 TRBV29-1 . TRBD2 TGCAGCGTTGAACTCGCGGGAGGGACAAATGAGCAGTTCTTC CSVELAGGTNEQFF
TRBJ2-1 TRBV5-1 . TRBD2 TGCGCCAGCAGCACTACTAGCGGGAACAATGAGCAGTTCTTC CASSTTSGNNEQFF
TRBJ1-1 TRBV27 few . TGTGCCAGCAGTTTCCAGGAGGCCACTGAAGCTTTCTTT CASSFQEATEAFF
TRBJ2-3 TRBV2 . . TGTGCCAGCAGTCGGGATACGCAGTATTTT CASSRDTQYF
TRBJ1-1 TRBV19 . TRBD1 TGTGCCAGTAAAAGACAGGGGGCAAGCGACACTGAAGCTTTCTTT CASKRQGASDTEAFF
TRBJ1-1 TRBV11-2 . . TGTGCCAGCAGCTCCCAATTCGACAGGAAAAACATGAACACTGAAGCTTTCTTT CASSSQFDRKNMNTEAFF
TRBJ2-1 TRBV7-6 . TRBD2 TGTGCCAGCAGCTTAGTTGCTAGCGGGAGCTCCTACAATGAGCAGTTCTTC CASSLVASGSSYNEQFF
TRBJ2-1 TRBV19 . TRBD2 TGTGCCAGTAGGGTGCGGGAGGTAGTCAATGAGCAGTTCTTC CASRVREVVNEQFF
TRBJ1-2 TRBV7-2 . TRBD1 TGTGCCAGCAGCCCCCAGGGCAGGGGGCTTGATTCGGATGGCTACACCTTC CASSPQGRGLDSDGYTF
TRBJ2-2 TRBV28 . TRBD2 TGTGCCAGCTCCCCCCTAGCGGGAGGAATTACCGGGGAGCTGTTTTTT CASSPLAGGITGELFF
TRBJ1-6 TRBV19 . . TGTGCCAGTGCGTCCGGTAATTCACCCCTCCACTTT CASASGNSPLHF
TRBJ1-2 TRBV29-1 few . TGCAGCGTTGGATTCGAAAGGGGTGTCTACACCTTC CSVGFERGVYTF
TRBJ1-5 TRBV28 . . TGTGCCAGCAAAACTGGTGGCAATCAGCCCCAGCATTTT CASKTGGNQPQHF
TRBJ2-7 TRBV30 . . TGTGCCTGGAGATGGGGGCCTGGGGAGCAGTACTTC CAWRWGPGEQYF
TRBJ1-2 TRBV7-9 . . TGTGCCAGCAGCTTGGTGGGGCTGACCTATGGCTACACCTTC CASSLVGLTYGYTF
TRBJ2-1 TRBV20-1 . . TGCAGTGCTAGTGCTTACCTGAGCTCCTACAATGAGCAGTTCTTC CSASAYLSSYNEQFF
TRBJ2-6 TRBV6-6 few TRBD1 TGTGCCAGCAGTCCCCTCCAGGGGGCAGCTGGGGCCAACGTCCTGACTTTC CASSPLQGAAGANVLTF
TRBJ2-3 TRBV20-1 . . TGCAGTGCTAGTCGGGGACAACCCACAGATACGCAGTATTTT CSASRGQPTDTQYF
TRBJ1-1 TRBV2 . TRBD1 TGTGCCAGCGGGACAGGTCCTCAACGGAACACTGAAGCTTTCTTT CASGTGPQRNTEAFF
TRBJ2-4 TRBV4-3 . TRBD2 TGCGCCAGCAGCCAAGATCAGATGGGACTAGTGGGAAACATTCAGTACTTC CASSQDQMGLVGNIQYF
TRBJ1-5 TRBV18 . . TGTGCCAGCTCACCACCGGGGGGTAGGGGTCAGCCCCAGCATTTT CASSPPGGRGQPQHF
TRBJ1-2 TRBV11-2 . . TGTGCCAGCAGCTTAGGCAACAGGTTTAGTGGCTACACCTTC CASSLGNRFSGYTF
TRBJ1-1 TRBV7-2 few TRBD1 TGTGCCAGCAGCAGACAGGGGAACACTGAAGCTTTCTTT CASSRQGNTEAFF
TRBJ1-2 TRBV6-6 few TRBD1 TGTGCCAGCAGCTTCACCGGGACAGGGACTAACTATGGCTACACCTTC CASSFTGTGTNYGYTF
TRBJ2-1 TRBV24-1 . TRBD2 TGTGCCACCAGTGTACTTGGGGTAGCGGGGGACTCCTACAATGAGCAGTTCTTC CATSVLGVAGDSYNEQFF
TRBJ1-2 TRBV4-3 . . TGCGCCAGCAGCCAAGATGGGGGGGGCTACGGCTACACCTTC CASSQDGGGYGYTF
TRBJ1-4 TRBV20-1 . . TGCAGTGCCGAGGATGGGGAAAAACTGTTTTTT CSAEDGEKLFF
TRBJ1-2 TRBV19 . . TGTGCCAGTAGTAGAACCCGGGAAGATGGCTACACCTTC CASSRTREDGYTF
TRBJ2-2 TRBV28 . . TGTGCCAGCAGTTCGAGGGTGTACACCGGGGAGCTGTTTTTT CASSSRVYTGELFF
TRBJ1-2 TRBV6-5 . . TGTGCCAGCAGGGGGGGGTTTTCTAACTATGGCTACACCTTC CASRGGFSNYGYTF
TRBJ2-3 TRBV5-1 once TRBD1 TGCGCCAGCAGCTTAGTGAGGACAGGGGGCACAGATACGCAGTATTTT CASSLVRTGGTDTQYF
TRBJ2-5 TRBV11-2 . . TGTGCCAGCAGCCTTGCGCAAGAGACCCAGTACTTC CASSLAQETQYF